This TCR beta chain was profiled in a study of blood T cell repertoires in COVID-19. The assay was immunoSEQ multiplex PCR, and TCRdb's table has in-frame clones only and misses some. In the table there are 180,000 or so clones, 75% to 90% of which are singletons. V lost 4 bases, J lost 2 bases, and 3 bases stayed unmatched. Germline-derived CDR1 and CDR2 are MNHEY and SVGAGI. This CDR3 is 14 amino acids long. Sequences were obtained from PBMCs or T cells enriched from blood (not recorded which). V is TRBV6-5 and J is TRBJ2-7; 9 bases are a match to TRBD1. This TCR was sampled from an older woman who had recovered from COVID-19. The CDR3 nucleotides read TGTGCCAGCAGTTCCCGGGACAGGGCCTACGAGCAGTACTTC. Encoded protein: CASSSRDRAYEQYF.